This is a list of T cell receptor beta chains from one sample in a study of blood T cell repertoires in COVID-19. Assay: immunoSEQ multiplex PCR; the TCRdb copy retains only in-frame clones and omits some. The repertoire includes about 250,000 clones, just under 90% of them detected once, and around 4% sits in the top ten. Sequencing used PBMCs or T cells enriched from blood (not recorded which). The source is a woman in her twenties or thirties with acute COVID-19. Both conserved end residues are part of each CDR3. The D gene is left open where the match is weak. A row's size may be missing; if present it is once, few, many or a size class.

v_call	clone_size	d_call	j_call	cdr3_nt	cdr3_aa
TRBV19	NA	TRBD1	TRBJ1-6	TGTGCCAGTAGTATTGGGGGACAGGGCGCATTTAATTCACCCCTCCACTTT	CASSIGGQGAFNSPLHF
TRBV2	NA	NA	TRBJ1-5	TGTGCCAGCAGTAGAGTCGGGAGAGGCAATCAGCCCCAGCATTTT	CASSRVGRGNQPQHF
TRBV19	NA	NA	TRBJ1-4	TGTGCCACCGCGACAACGGGGGGGAATGAAAAACTGTTTTTT	CATATTGGNEKLFF
TRBV7-7	once	TRBD2	TRBJ2-5	TGTGCCAGCAGCTTAAGGCCACCGACTAGCGGGGGGGGACAAGAGACCCAGTACTTC	CASSLRPPTSGGGQETQYF
TRBV3-1/TRBV3-2	NA	TRBD2	TRBJ2-7	TGTGCCAGCAGCCGCGGGACTAAGACTTACGAGCAGTACTTC	CASSRGTKTYEQYF
TRBV30	NA	TRBD1	TRBJ2-1	TGTGCCTGGGCAGACAGGGATGAGCAGTTCTTC	CAWADRDEQFF
TRBV5-4	NA	NA	TRBJ2-3	TGTGCCAGCAGCTTGGGACTAACAGTGGGCACAGATACGCAGTATTTT	CASSLGLTVGTDTQYF
TRBV13	NA	TRBD1	TRBJ2-3	TGTGCCAGCAGCTTAGGCCGCAGGACAGGGGCCCATACGCAGTATTTT	CASSLGRRTGAHTQYF
TRBV29-1	NA	NA	TRBJ1-1	TGCAGCGTTGAGAGGGAGGGAAGAGCTTTCTTT	CSVEREGRAFF
TRBV29-1	NA	NA	TRBJ2-5	TGCAGCGTTGAGACAAGTCAAGAGACCCAGTACTTC	CSVETSQETQYF
TRBV6-2/TRBV6-3	NA	NA	TRBJ1-6	TGTGCCAGCAGTCTAGAAATGAGGTGGAATTCACCCCTCCACTTT	CASSLEMRWNSPLHF
TRBV2	NA	NA	TRBJ1-2	TGTGCCAGCAGTGTAGCACCGTCAGCTAACTATGGCTACACCTTC	CASSVAPSANYGYTF
TRBV4-1	NA	TRBD2	TRBJ2-7	TGCGCCAGCAGCCAAGGACTAGGCGGGGGATACGAGCAGTACTTC	CASSQGLGGGYEQYF
TRBV6-2/TRBV6-3	NA	TRBD2	TRBJ2-7	TGTGCCAGCAGTTCTGGGAGGGGTAACGAGCAGTACTTC	CASSSGRGNEQYF
TRBV7-8	NA	NA	TRBJ1-4	TGTGCCAGCAGCACACGAAGACAGCCGATTAATGAAAAACTGTTTTTT	CASSTRRQPINEKLFF
TRBV24-1	once	TRBD1	TRBJ1-2	TGTGCCACCAGTGATTGGACAGGCTCGGGTGGCTACACCTTC	CATSDWTGSGGYTF
TRBV5-4	NA	NA	TRBJ2-5	TGTGCCAGCAGCTCCGGGTCTCAAGGGGCCCAGTACTTC	CASSSGSQGAQYF
TRBV6-2/TRBV6-3	few	NA	TRBJ2-7	TGTGCCAGCAGTTATACTAGTAAAACCTACGAGCAGTACTTC	CASSYTSKTYEQYF
TRBV19	NA	NA	TRBJ1-1	TGTGCCAGTAGTATTGGGCCCGGAGCTTTCTTT	CASSIGPGAFF
TRBV5-1	NA	TRBD1	TRBJ1-1	TGCGCCAGTGGGACAGGGGGCGAGATCACTGAAGCTTTCTTT	CASGTGGEITEAFF
TRBV5-1	few	NA	TRBJ2-3	TGCGCCAGCAGCTTGGTTGGTCTTCGGGATACGCAGTATTTT	CASSLVGLRDTQYF
TRBV11-3	NA	NA	TRBJ2-3	TGTGCCAGCAGCTTGGACCCGGGGGATACGCAGTATTTT	CASSLDPGDTQYF
TRBV29-1	NA	NA	TRBJ1-2	TGCAGCGTATTCCAGGGTCTGGATGGCTACACCTTC	CSVFQGLDGYTF
TRBV2	NA	NA	TRBJ2-5	TGTGCCAGCGCCCTAGCGATCCAAGAGACCCAGTACTTC	CASALAIQETQYF
TRBV4-3	NA	NA	TRBJ1-1	TGCGCCAGCAGCCAAGGCAGGGGTGAAGCTTTCTTT	CASSQGRGEAFF
TRBV12-5	NA	TRBD2	TRBJ2-5	TGTGCTAGTGGTTTGGTACCGGGACTAGCGGGGCAAGAGACCCAGTACTTC	CASGLVPGLAGQETQYF
TRBV29-1	NA	NA	TRBJ2-3	TGCAGCGTTGAGACGGGCAGGGGTGCAGATACGCAGTATTTT	CSVETGRGADTQYF
TRBV6-1	NA	TRBD2	TRBJ2-1	TGTGCCAGCAGTGAGGCTAGCGGGGGGGCGAGTGAGCAGTTCTTC	CASSEASGGASEQFF
TRBV30	NA	NA	TRBJ1-1	TGTGCCTGGAGGCCCAGAGGCACTGAAGCTTTCTTT	CAWRPRGTEAFF
TRBV7-2	NA	NA	TRBJ1-5	TGTGCCAGCAGCCTCTCAGGGGCCAGCAATCAGCCCCAGCATTTT	CASSLSGASNQPQHF
TRBV2	NA	NA	TRBJ2-7	TGTGCCAGCAGGGCTAGGGGGTACGAGCAGTACTTC	CASRARGYEQYF
TRBV5-1	NA	TRBD1	TRBJ1-2	TGCGCCACCAGTCCGGGACAGGGAGCTTACGGCTACACCTTC	CATSPGQGAYGYTF
TRBV16	NA	TRBD1	TRBJ2-3	TGTGCCAGCAGCCTTTTTCCGGGACAGGGGAGCCCAGATACGCAGTATTTT	CASSLFPGQGSPDTQYF
TRBV10-1	NA	NA	TRBJ2-7	TGCGCCAGCAGTGAGTCCCCGACTAGGGACGAGCAGTACTTC	CASSESPTRDEQYF
TRBV30	NA	NA	TRBJ2-1	TGTGCCTGGAGTGATCTTACAGGGCGGGAGCAGTTCTTC	CAWSDLTGREQFF
TRBV27	NA	NA	TRBJ2-7	TGTGCCAGCAGGGTAGTGGGGCAGGGCTTCTCCTACGAGCAGTACTTC	CASRVVGQGFSYEQYF
TRBV6-2/TRBV6-3	NA	NA	TRBJ1-1	TGTGCCAGCAGTTGGAGCCGGAACACTGAAGCTTTCTTT	CASSWSRNTEAFF
TRBV2	NA	TRBD1	TRBJ2-3	TGTGCCAGCAGTGAAGGTATGAAGGACAGGGAGACAGATACGCAGTATTTT	CASSEGMKDRETDTQYF
TRBV4-3	NA	TRBD1	TRBJ1-2	TGCGCCAGCAGCCAAGTGGGGGACAGGGGACCTTATGGCTACACCTTC	CASSQVGDRGPYGYTF
TRBV7-2	NA	NA	TRBJ1-1	TGTGCCAGCAGCTTCAGGCAGGGGACTGAAGCTTTCTTT	CASSFRQGTEAFF
TRBV6-5	NA	TRBD1	TRBJ1-4	TGTGCCAGCAGGGGACAGGGACCTACTAATGAAAAACTGTTTTTT	CASRGQGPTNEKLFF
TRBV19	NA	NA	TRBJ2-7	TGTGCCAGTACCCCCGGTCGGGGGGCCTATCGCTACGAGCAGTACTTC	CASTPGRGAYRYEQYF
TRBV28	NA	NA	TRBJ1-5	TGTGCCAGCAGTTATCATGGGGACAACAATCAGCCCCAGCATTTT	CASSYHGDNNQPQHF
TRBV10-3	NA	TRBD1	TRBJ1-5	TGTGCCATCAGGCGACAGGGAGACAATCAGCCCCAGCATTTT	CAIRRQGDNQPQHF
TRBV3-1/TRBV3-2	NA	TRBD1	TRBJ1-2	TGTGCCAGCAGCCAACCCGGGACAGGGGCTAACTATGGCTACACCTTC	CASSQPGTGANYGYTF
TRBV5-1	NA	TRBD1	TRBJ1-4	TGCGCCAGCAGCCTGGACAGGGACATTAATGAAAAACTGTTTTTT	CASSLDRDINEKLFF
TRBV4-1	NA	TRBD1	TRBJ1-1	TGCGCCAGCAGCCAAAAGGGACAGGGAGGAACTGAAGCTTTCTTT	CASSQKGQGGTEAFF
TRBV5-4	NA	NA	TRBJ1-1	TGTGCCAGCAGTCCAGGGGAAGGGCGCACTGAAGCTTTCTTT	CASSPGEGRTEAFF
TRBV7-8	NA	NA	TRBJ1-4	TGTGCCAGCAGCTTTAGTCTCCCTAACGAAAAACTGTTTTTT	CASSFSLPNEKLFF
TRBV28	NA	TRBD2	TRBJ2-1	TGTGCCAGCAGTTTGTGGGGGGGGAGCTCCTACAATGAGCAGTTCTTC	CASSLWGGSSYNEQFF
TRBV11-2	NA	TRBD1	TRBJ1-2	TGTGCCAGCAGCAAACGACAGGGCCTCGGGGGCTACACCTTC	CASSKRQGLGGYTF